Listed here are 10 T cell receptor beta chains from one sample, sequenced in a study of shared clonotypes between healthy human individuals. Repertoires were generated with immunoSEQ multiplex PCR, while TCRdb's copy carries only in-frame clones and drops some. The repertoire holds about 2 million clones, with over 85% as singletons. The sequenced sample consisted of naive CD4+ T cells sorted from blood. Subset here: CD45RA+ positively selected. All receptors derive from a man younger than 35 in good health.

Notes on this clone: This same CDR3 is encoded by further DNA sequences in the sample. DNA for the CDR3: TGCGCCAGCAGCTTGGAGGGGCGTAACAATGAGCAGTTCTTC. This sequence encodes CASSLEGRNNEQFF. The chain recombines TRBV5-1 with TRBJ2-1; tentative D call: TRBD1 (5 bases). Trimming stripped 0 bases from V and 5 bases from J, with 9 bases between. The CDR3 contains 14 residues. Germline CDR1 SGHRS, CDR2 YFSETQ.

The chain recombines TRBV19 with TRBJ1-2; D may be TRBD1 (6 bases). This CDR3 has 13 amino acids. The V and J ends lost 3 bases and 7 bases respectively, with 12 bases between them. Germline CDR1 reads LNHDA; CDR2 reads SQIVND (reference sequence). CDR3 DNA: TGTGCCAGTAGTATCTGGACAGTCGGTGGCTACACCTTC. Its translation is CASSIWTVGGYTF.

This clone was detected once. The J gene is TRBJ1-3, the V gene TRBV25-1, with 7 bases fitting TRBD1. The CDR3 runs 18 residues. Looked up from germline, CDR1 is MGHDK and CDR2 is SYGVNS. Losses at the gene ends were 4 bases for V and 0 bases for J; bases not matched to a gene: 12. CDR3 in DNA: TGTGCCAGCAGTGCCAGCCCGGGACAGCACATCTCTGGAAACACCATATATTTT. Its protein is CASSASPGQHISGNTIYF.

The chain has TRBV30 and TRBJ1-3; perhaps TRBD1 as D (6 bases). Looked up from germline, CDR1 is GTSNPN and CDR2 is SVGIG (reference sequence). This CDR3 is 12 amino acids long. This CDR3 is CASGELRKTIYF. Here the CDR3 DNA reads TGTGCTTCAGGGGAGCTCAGGAAAACCATATATTTT.

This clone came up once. CDR3 in amino acids: CASSYPGLSYNEQFF. The CDR3 DNA follows: TGTGCCAGCAGTTACCCGGGACTATCATACAATGAGCAGTTCTTC. The V gene is TRBV28, the J gene TRBJ2-1; TRBD2 matches 7 bases. V trimming: 4 bases; J trimming: 4 bases; junction bases outside the gene matches: 7. The V gene's germline CDR1 is MDHEN and CDR2 SYDVKM. CDR3 length equals 15 residues. Complete variable domain (other parts from reference TRBV28 and TRBJ2-1): DVKVTQSSRYLVKRTGEKVFLECVQDMDHENMFWYRQDPGLGLRLIYFSYDVKMKEKGDIPEGYSVSREKKERFSLILESASTNQTSMYLCASSYPGLSYNEQFFGPGTRLTVL.

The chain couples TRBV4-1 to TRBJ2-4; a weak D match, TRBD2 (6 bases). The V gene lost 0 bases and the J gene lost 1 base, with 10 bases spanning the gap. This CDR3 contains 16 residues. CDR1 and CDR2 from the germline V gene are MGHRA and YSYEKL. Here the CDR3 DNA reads TGCGCCAGCAGCCAAGAGCGGGGTGCGGCCAAAAACATTCAGTACTTC. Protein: CASSQERGAAKNIQYF.

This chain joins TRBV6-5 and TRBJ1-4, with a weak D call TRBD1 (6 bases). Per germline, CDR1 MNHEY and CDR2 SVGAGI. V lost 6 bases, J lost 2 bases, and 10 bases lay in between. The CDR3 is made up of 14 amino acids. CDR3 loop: CASSRTVTNEKLFF. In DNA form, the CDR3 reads TGTGCCAGCAGCAGGACAGTTACTAATGAAAAACTGTTTTTT.

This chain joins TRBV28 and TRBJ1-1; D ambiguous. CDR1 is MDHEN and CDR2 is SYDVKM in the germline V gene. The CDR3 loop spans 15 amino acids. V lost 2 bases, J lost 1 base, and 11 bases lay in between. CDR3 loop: CASSLVRAPNTEAFF. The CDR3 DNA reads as TGTGCCAGCAGTTTAGTTCGGGCCCCGAACACTGAAGCTTTCTTT.

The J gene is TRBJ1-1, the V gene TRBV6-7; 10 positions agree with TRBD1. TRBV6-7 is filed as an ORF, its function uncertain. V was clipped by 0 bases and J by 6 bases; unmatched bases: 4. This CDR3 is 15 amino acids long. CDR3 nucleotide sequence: TGTGCCAGCAGTTACTCCGGACAGGGGGTCCCTGAAGCTTTCTTT. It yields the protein CASSYSGQGVPEAFF.

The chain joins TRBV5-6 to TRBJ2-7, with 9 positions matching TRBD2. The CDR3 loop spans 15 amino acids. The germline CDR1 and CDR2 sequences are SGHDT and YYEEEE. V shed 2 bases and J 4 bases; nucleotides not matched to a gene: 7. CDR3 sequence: CASSFLAGVGYEQYF. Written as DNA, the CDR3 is TGTGCCAGCAGCTTTTTAGCGGGAGTAGGATACGAGCAGTACTTC.